This T cell receptor (beta chain) was retrieved from a study of cytomegalovirus exposure and HLA in healthy donors (dated by TCRdb to the late 2010s). Looking at the study overall: In an earlier analysis of 450 to 750 of the donors, around 300 Gb of sequence data and 100 million or so unique TCR beta sequences from 150 million to 200 million T cells were reported. The study aimed to test whether signatures of past pathogen exposure could be identified by cataloging public T cell receptors. An earlier analysis of about 600 of the donors used high-throughput TCR beta sequencing to judge whether each TCR beta V gene segment behaved as functional or pseudogenic. Rather than drawing on any new phenotypic data, the later analysis identified candidate immune exposures from TCR beta sequences and the way those sequences occurred across donors. In a later analysis, previously published TCR beta repertoires from several hundred donors were re-analyzed and high-resolution HLA genotyping was added so that TCR occurrence patterns could be studied. On average, roughly 250,000 unique TCR beta nucleotide sequences were sequenced per donor among some 430 genotyped donors of the cohort, with roughly 18% of those sequences being non-productive. HLA typing covered class I and class II loci at four-digit resolution. Four to six DR-DQ haplotypes were handled as single units for association and clustering, since linkage in the cohort was strong. High-throughput TCR immunosequencing, statistical association of individual TCRs with disease status, and machine learning were combined to predict cytomegalovirus infection status. Every repertoire in the discovery cohort had been generated on one and the same sequencing platform. Genome-wide SNP genotypes for about three fifths of the roughly 670 donors were used in a later genetic analysis, which treated that subset as a discovery cohort. The number of typed donors differed by locus: 629-630 for A, B, C, DRB1 and DQB1; some 500 for DQA1; roughly 600 for DPA1; and some 430 for DPB1. A separate validation cohort of approximately 120 different subjects was used in addition to the roughly 720-subject first cohort. The study profiled the T cell repertoires of 666 subjects by immunosequencing and related them to cytomegalovirus serostatus. An early release that covered some 630 HLA-typed donors contained approximately 300 gigabases of sequencing data and approximately 85 million unique TCR sequences. Donor age, sex, ethnicity and CMV serostatus were compiled alongside the repertoire data. Of the approximately 400 genotyped donors, approximately 83% fell in the genetic ancestry cluster associated with self-reported Caucasian donors.

The research as a whole found: The cohort was sequenced for TCR beta chains only, and without alpha or paired-chain data the features that could be detected were limited. A group of highly shared sequence variants was considered likely to be a technical artifact of the sequencing pipeline. A total of 164 TCR beta chains were listed by the study as associated with cytomegalovirus. A later analysis found that HLA-associated TCR beta chains were more clonally expanded and had lower generation probabilities than equally common non-associated chains. Because the 87-base-pair reads could not distinguish some IMGT-functional V segments, including TRBV6-2 and TRBV6-3, those segments were excluded. Over 15 rarely observed V segments, including chromosome 9 orphons, were excluded from the earlier analysis of several hundred of the donors because counts were too low. A later analysis found that most CMV-associated TCR beta chains appeared HLA-restricted, with HLA associations seemingly driven largely by CMV exposure. A further reported finding was that TCR beta sequences accurately predicted the HLA-A and HLA-B alleles for most subjects in the first cohort. A later analysis reported that several top co-occurrence clusters appeared linked to parvovirus B19, influenza, CMV and Epstein-Barr virus. A few of the identified cytomegalovirus-associated TCR beta chains were confirmed in vitro to be specific for cytomegalovirus antigens. A later analysis found that TCR association rates varied across HLA loci, with DRB1 alleles showing the most associated TCRs and HLA-C alleles the fewest. The classifier was reported to diagnose cytomegalovirus status with high specificity and sensitivity in both the original cohort and the validation cohort. Linkage disequilibrium might explain the correlated functional status among segregating V segments, but an unknown experimental factor could not be excluded. Broadly in line with IMGT annotations, most TCR beta V segments showed up in productive rearrangements about 87% or about 30% of the time in an earlier analysis of a few hundred of the donors. A later genetic analysis reported fewer N-insertions in productive TCRs among donors in an Asian-associated ancestry cluster than the roughly 700-donor mean. The only immune exposure information available for the cohort was CMV serostatus. Specific HLA alleles were associated with 15,000 to 20,000 TCR beta sequences at a false discovery rate of 0.05 in a later analysis. Because HLA typing was missing for some donors at each locus, association tests included only the typed subset. Presence/absence analyses assumed roughly uniform sequencing depth across donors, an assumption that may not hold. The authors suggested that the approach could potentially be generalized to other disease states and immunological phenotypes. When HLA alleles, especially DR and DQ, strongly co-occurred, TCR associations were difficult to assign to individual alleles. In a later genetic analysis, a missense DCLRE1C variant was associated with V-gene and J-gene trimming of TCR beta chains, and the association was replicated in an independent cohort. Most TCR sequences were observed very rarely across donors, whereas some public TCRs were present in many individuals.

The library relied on the immunoSEQ multiplex PCR assay. A mixture of 60 forward primers for TCR Vbeta segments and 13 reverse primers for TCR Jbeta segments was used in the multiplex PCR. The CDR3 region of rearranged TCR beta genes was amplified from genomic DNA with a multiplex PCR assay. The amplified TCR beta libraries were sequenced on the Illumina HiSeq System as 87-base-pair reads. The paper's data handling went like this. In a later analysis, tens of millions of unique TCR beta chains were counted across the 500 to 850 repertoires, and approximately 9.9 million of these chains were shared by at least two donors. A nearest-neighbor algorithm error-corrected the raw reads and collapsed the reads into unique sequences, merging closely related sequences to remove PCR and sequencing errors. V, D and J gene segments were assigned by aligning CDR3 sequences to IMGT reference sequences. Each retained sequence needed at least a six-nucleotide match to both a V gene segment and a J gene segment. Rearrangements were called productive when the CDR3 lacked stop codons and stayed in frame with V and J; all others were non-productive. Following IMGT convention, CDR3 was defined as the stretch from the second conserved V-encoded cysteine to the conserved J-encoded phenylalanine. Sequences without an unambiguous match to a single V gene segment were excluded from the earlier analysis of approximately 600 of the donors. An earlier analysis of 550 to 650 of the donors classified V segments as functional when productive rearrangements were above 56.7% and as segregating when the standard deviation between donors was above 5%. A statistical classification framework was built for diagnosing cytomegalovirus status from the catalog of TCR beta chain sequences. In a later analysis, V and J genes were assigned by comparing TCR nucleotide sequences against IMGT/GENE-DB human TR gene sequences. The TCRdist pipeline was used in a later analysis to assign CDR3 sequences and most-parsimonious VDJ recombination scenarios. In a later analysis, every TCR beta chain was defined by the combination of its CDR3 amino acid sequence and its V-gene family, and reads without a unique V-gene family were dropped. To address suspected cross-contamination and a sequencing artifact, a later analysis removed around 600 highly shared, low-generation-probability nucleotide sequences. A later analysis calculated a clonal expansion index for each public chain from normalized within-repertoire ranks of inferred template counts. Generation probabilities in a later analysis came from a VDJ recombination model fitted to out-of-frame rearrangements, and those results were checked against IGoR. A later analysis scored TCR-TCR, TCR-HLA and TCR-CMV co-occurrence with hypergeometric tests, applying a repertoire-size bias correction to TCR pairs. A later analysis estimated false discovery rates by permuting HLA or CMV assignments 20 times. A later analysis grouped co-occurring TCRs with DBSCAN, adding TCRdist sequence similarity when clustering within HLA-allele-positive subsets. Repertoires with fewer than 30,000 or more than 120,000 public chains were left out of co-occurrence clustering, as were about 5 repertoires with anomalous nucleotide sharing. The source is immuneACCESS, and TCRdb retained only in-frame sequences with V and J called. Part of the clones is not carried over; for the studies checked, unresolved V genes explain less than half of this, and the remainder is unexplained. V and J calls and clone size follow that table, whereas D and trimming were derived from the DNA. Here the sample has 60,000 to 65,000 clones; roughly 71% occur a single time. The ten largest clones take up about 23% of the sample.

A note on this clone: Its antigen target is currently unknown. Per-nucleotide qualities are absent, and no much larger clonotype sits a single base away.

The cohort comprised hundreds of healthy bone marrow donors. At the time of sampling, all cohort members were nominally healthy, though unrecorded immune exposures were likely present. The donor tested CMV seropositive, placing the donor among the 289 seropositive members of the cohort. Every donor gave a peripheral blood sample, and the peripheral blood mononuclear cells from that sample were used for TCR beta sequencing. The Qiagen DNeasy Blood Extraction Kit was used to extract genomic DNA from the blood cell samples. From cysteine to phenylalanine, the CDR3 is 13 amino acids long. The CDR3 DNA has 39 bases and is translated from base 1. In the germline V gene (reference sequence), CDR1 corresponds to SEHNR and CDR2 to FQNEAQ. V is clipped by 5 bases and J by 2 bases, and the sequence between their germline boundaries is 8 bases long.

The clonotype was recovered from a man aged 45-60 years in good health and CMV-seropositive. The sequencing input was PBMCs. The sequence links TRBV7-9 to TRBJ2-3; the D gene is perhaps TRBD2, on 6 matching bases. At the DNA level, the sequence is TGTGCCAGCAGCCGGGAGAACACAGATACGCAGTATTTT. It translates to CASSRENTDTQYF.